These 31 T cell receptor beta chains originate from one sample sequenced in a study of blood T cell repertoires in COVID-19. TCRdb keeps only in-frame clones here, not all; method: immunoSEQ multiplex PCR. The table lists 430,000 or so clones, roughly 90% of them singletons, with 1.8% in the top ten. Input material: PBMCs or T cells enriched from blood (not recorded which). These TCRs come from a woman between 35 and 50 years old who had recovered from COVID-19.

This clone was seen only once. The V and J genes are TRBV14 and TRBJ1-2, with D possibly being TRBD1 (5 bases). Germline V gene sequence: CDR1 SGHDN, CDR2 FVKESK. The germline V and J ends were trimmed by 1 base and 7 bases, with 16 bases remaining between them. The CDR3 runs to 15 residues. The CDR3 sequence is CASSQVGRDMVGYTF. For the CDR3, the DNA is TGTGCCAGCAGCCAAGTGGGCAGGGATATGGTTGGCTACACCTTC. Supplemented by reference TRBV14 and TRBJ1-2, the full variable domain reads EAGVTQFPSHSVIEKGQTVTLRCDPISGHDNLYWYRRVMGKEIKFLLHFVKESKQDESGMPNNRFLAERTGGTYSTLKVQPAELEDSGVYFCASSQVGRDMVGYTFGSGTRLTVV.

This chain joins TRBV4-2 and TRBJ1-4; 7 nucleotides match TRBD1. J gave up 3 bases and V 4 bases, and 8 bases lay outside the gene matches. This CDR3 has 16 amino acids. Germline CDR1 is LGHNA and CDR2 is YNFKEQ. CDR3 loop: CASSRSQGQSNEKLFF. For the CDR3, the DNA is TGTGCCAGCAGCCGATCACAGGGGCAATCTAATGAAAAACTGTTTTTT.

The V and J genes are TRBV5-1 and TRBJ1-4, with D perhaps matching TRBD1 (6 bases). The CDR3 runs 14 residues. The germline CDR1 and CDR2 sequences are SGHRS and YFSETQ. V was shortened by 4 bases and J by 8 bases, with 15 bases between the two germline ends. The CDR3 region has the DNA TGCGCCAGCAGCATACAGGGAGGGGGAGAAAAACTGTTTTTT. It specifies CASSIQGGGEKLFF.

The chain joins TRBV13 to TRBJ2-3, with TRBD2 as a possible D gene (6 bases). Between the trimmed V and J ends, which lost 6 bases and 2 bases, there was a span of 15 bases. The CDR3 length is 15 residues. Germline V CDR1 and CDR2: PRHDT, FYEKMQ (reference sequence). The CDR3 protein is CASSWREPNTDTQYF. The CDR3 region has the DNA TGTGCCAGCAGTTGGAGGGAACCTAACACAGATACGCAGTATTTT.

The rearrangement joins TRBV15 to TRBJ1-1, with D possibly being TRBD1 (5 bases). V was trimmed by 4 bases and J by 6 bases, leaving 15 bases between them. The CDR3 runs to 14 residues. Per the germline V gene, CDR1 is LNHNV and CDR2 is YYDKDF (reference sequence). Written as DNA, the CDR3 is TGTGCCACCAGCACCTTACCAGGGCGCCCTGAAGCTTTCTTT. This sequence encodes CATSTLPGRPEAFF. Based on the CDR3 plus reference TRBV15 and TRBJ1-1, the full variable domain is DAMVIQNPRYQVTQFGKPVTLSCSQTLNHNVMYWYQQKSSQAPKLLFHYYDKDFNNEADTPDNFQSRRPNTSFCFLDIRSPGLGDTAMYLCATSTLPGRPEAFFGQGTRLTVV.

The chain uses TRBV20-1 and TRBJ1-1; 10 bases are a match to TRBD1. CDR3 length: 14 amino acids. The V gene's germline CDR1 is DFQATT and CDR2 SNEGSKA (reference sequence). Trimming removed 3 bases from V and 4 bases from J; junction bases left unmatched: 5. CDR3 coding DNA: TGCAGTGCTAGTTCGAGGACAGGGGGCACTGAAGCTTTCTTT. Residues: CSASSRTGGTEAFF.

The chain employs TRBV21-1 and TRBJ2-2; TRBD1, the D gene given by the table, was not confirmed from the DNA. TRBV21-1 is a recognized pseudogene. CDR3 length equals 19 residues. The CDR3 nucleotides are TGTGCCAGCAGCAAAAGGACCCCCCTCAGGGGCCCGGGCACCGGGGAGCTGTTTTTT. It encodes CASSKRTPLRGPGTGELFF.

J is TRBJ2-7 and V is TRBV7-9, with 9 bases identical to TRBD1. Germline CDR1 is SEHNR and CDR2 is FQNEAQ (reference sequence). V was clipped by 4 bases and J by 2 bases; unmatched bases: 15. The CDR3 totals 18 residues. The CDR3 is CASSYSTGGQGFPYEQYF. The CDR3 DNA sequence: TGTGCCAGCAGCTACAGTACAGGTGGACAGGGGTTTCCCTACGAGCAGTACTTC.

The chain joins TRBV19 to TRBJ2-1, with 9 bases matching TRBD1. Germline V CDR1 and CDR2: LNHDA, SQIVND (reference sequence). V lost 3 bases to trimming and J lost 5 bases; unmatched junction nucleotides: 14. The CDR3 contains 18 residues. Written as DNA, the CDR3 is TGTGCCAGTAGTATCGACCTGCCGGGACAGGGTTACCACAATGAGCAGTTCTTC. Translated: CASSIDLPGQGYHNEQFF. Together with reference TRBV19 and TRBJ2-1, the CDR3 gives the full variable domain: DGGITQSPKYLFRKEGQNVTLSCEQNLNHDAMYWYRQDPGQGLRLIYYSQIVNDFQKGDIAEGYSVSREKKESFPLTVTSAQKNPTAFYLCASSIDLPGQGYHNEQFFGPGTRLTVL.

This chain joins TRBV27 and TRBJ2-1, with D possibly being TRBD2 (6 bases). Germline loops: CDR1 MNHEY, CDR2 SMNVEV (reference sequence). This CDR3 has 14 amino acids. The germline V and J ends were trimmed by 8 bases and 4 bases, with 15 bases remaining between them. The CDR3 reads CASATSLSYNEQFF. The CDR3 DNA reads as TGTGCCAGCGCAACTAGCTTGAGTTACAATGAGCAGTTCTTC.

The rearrangement joins TRBV4-3 to TRBJ2-5, with TRBD1 matching over 7 bases. Per germline, CDR1 LGHNA and CDR2 YSLEER. This CDR3 is 16 amino acids long. The V and J ends lost 0 bases and 4 bases, in that order; junction bases with no gene match: 8. This CDR3 is CASSQDLSGGRETQYF. CDR3 nucleotide sequence: TGCGCCAGCAGCCAAGATCTGTCAGGGGGAAGAGAGACCCAGTACTTC.

The V call is TRBV6-4, the J call TRBJ1-2, with 8 bases matching TRBD1. V dropped 6 bases and J dropped 4; count of bases not matched to a gene: 10. The CDR3 runs to 15 residues. CDR1 and CDR2 from the germline V gene are MRHNA and SNTAGT. DNA for the CDR3: TGTGCCAGCAGGACAGGGGCAGACGCTATCTATGGCTACACCTTC. Its protein is CASRTGADAIYGYTF.

The V and J genes are TRBV5-6 and TRBJ2-5; D might be TRBD1 (7 bases). This CDR3 is built from 14 residues. Trimming removed 5 bases from V and 5 bases from J, with 16 bases in between. CDR1 is SGHDT and CDR2 is YYEEEE in the germline V gene. Here the CDR3 reads CASSSGGSQETQYF. As DNA, the CDR3 is TGTGCCAGCAGTTCAGGGGGGTCGCAGGAGACCCAGTACTTC.

The V call is TRBV5-1, the J call TRBJ2-1, with a tentative D call TRBD2 (6 bases). V lost 4 bases and J 9 bases, leaving 17 bases between the germline ends. This CDR3 is built from 14 residues. The germline V gene has CDR1 SGHRS and CDR2 YFSETQ. CDR3 in amino acids: CASSPGTSRGEQFF. The CDR3 DNA reads as TGCGCCAGCAGCCCAGGGACTTCCCGGGGTGAGCAGTTCTTC.

This clone showed up just once. The chain links TRBV5-1 to TRBJ1-6; tentative D call: TRBD1 (6 bases). The CDR3 totals 16 residues. CDR1 is SGHRS and CDR2 is YFSETQ in the germline V gene. V dropped 1 base and J dropped 0 bases, with 8 bases sitting between them. CDR3 coding DNA: TGCGCCAGCAGCTTGCAGGGGACCTCCTATAATTCACCCCTCCACTTT. This sequence encodes CASSLQGTSYNSPLHF.

This chain uses TRBV4-1 with TRBJ1-2, with D maybe TRBD1 (6 bases). V lost 1 base, J lost 2 bases, and 17 bases lay in between. The CDR3 has 17 amino acids. Per the germline V gene, CDR1 is MGHRA and CDR2 is YSYEKL. CDR3 coding DNA: TGCGCCAGCAGCCAAGCCCCCGGGACAAGATCAAACTATGGCTACACCTTC. Residues: CASSQAPGTRSNYGYTF.

This clone was counted a single time. The chain employs TRBV9 and TRBJ2-2; tentatively, D is TRBD2 (5 bases). Trimming removed 4 bases at V and 5 bases at J, with 12 bases between. This CDR3 contains 14 residues. Germline CDR1 is SGDLS and CDR2 is YYNGEE. CDR3 sequence reads: CASSLTSTTGELFF. Here the CDR3 DNA reads TGTGCCAGCAGCCTCACTAGTACTACCGGGGAGCTGTTTTTT.

This chain uses TRBV24-1 with TRBJ2-3; 9 positions match TRBD1. The CDR3 extends over 19 amino acids. J gave up 6 bases and V 0 bases, and 15 bases lay outside the gene matches. Germline values: CDR1 KGHDR, CDR2 SFDVKD. The CDR3 sequence is CATSDLQGVGDRGLDTQYF. The CDR3 DNA reads as TGTGCCACCAGTGATTTGCAAGGGGTCGGCGACAGGGGGTTGGATACGCAGTATTTT.

The chain joins TRBV19 to TRBJ1-1; 8 nucleotides agree with TRBD1. The CDR3 totals 11 residues. Germline values: CDR1 LNHDA, CDR2 SQIVND (reference sequence). Germline trimming cut 9 bases from V and 8 bases from J; bases unmatched to any gene: 5. This CDR3 reads CASHRGMEAFF. CDR3 DNA sequence: TGTGCCAGCCACAGGGGGATGGAAGCTTTCTTT. The whole variable domain, remainder taken from reference TRBV19 and TRBJ1-1, is DGGITQSPKYLFRKEGQNVTLSCEQNLNHDAMYWYRQDPGQGLRLIYYSQIVNDFQKGDIAEGYSVSREKKESFPLTVTSAQKNPTAFYLCASHRGMEAFFGQGTRLTVV.

The chain combines TRBV7-9 with TRBJ1-5, with D perhaps TRBD1 (6 bases). V lost 4 bases, J lost 2 bases, and 9 bases lay in between. The CDR3 is made up of 14 amino acids. In germline, CDR1 is SEHNR, CDR2 FQNEAQ (reference sequence). CDR3 sequence reads: CASSWGGGNQPQHF. The CDR3 region has the DNA TGTGCCAGCAGCTGGGGGGGCGGCAATCAGCCCCAGCATTTT.

V and J are TRBV9 and TRBJ1-4; perhaps TRBD1 as D (6 bases). Germline V gene sequence: CDR1 SGDLS, CDR2 YYNGEE. Trimming stripped 8 bases from V and 6 bases from J, with 11 bases between. CDR3 length: 12 residues. The DNA of the CDR3 is TGTGCCAGAAGGACAGAGGATGAAAAACTGTTTTTT. Its translation: CARRTEDEKLFF.

This rearrangement joins TRBV7-8 to TRBJ1-2; 7 bases are shared with TRBD1. J gave up 2 bases and V 5 bases, and 8 bases lay outside the gene matches. In germline, CDR1 is SGHVS, CDR2 FQNEAQ. CDR3 length: 15 amino acids. The CDR3 DNA reads as TGTGCCAGCAGCATGGGGACAGTGAACAACTATGGCTACACCTTC. This translates into CASSMGTVNNYGYTF.

The V call is TRBV10-2, the J call TRBJ1-4, with a possible D match to TRBD1 (6 bases). The CDR3 loop spans 15 amino acids. The germline CDR1 and CDR2 sequences are WSHSY and SAAADI. Trimming removed 5 bases from V and 8 bases from J, with 18 bases in between. The CDR3 DNA follows: TGCGCCAGCAGTCTGGGAGGGGGGGCGCGAGAAAAACTGTTTTTT. Protein sequence: CASSLGGGAREKLFF.

The chain has TRBV9 and TRBJ1-2; tentatively, D is TRBD1 (6 bases). This CDR3 region has 16 residues. V was trimmed by 3 bases and J by 8 bases, leaving 23 bases between them. CDR1 and CDR2 from the germline V gene are SGDLS and YYNGEE. CDR3 protein: CASSDINPDSRGGYTF. The DNA of the CDR3 is TGTGCCAGCAGCGATATTAACCCGGACAGCCGAGGGGGCTACACCTTC.

The gene calls are TRBV5-4 and TRBJ2-1; no firm D call. CDR1 and CDR2 from the germline V gene are SGHNT and YYREEE (reference sequence). V lost 3 bases and J 0 bases, leaving 22 bases between the germline ends. The CDR3 has 19 amino acids. The CDR3 DNA reads as TGTGCCAGCAGCTCTAAGTTACGGCGAGAAGCGAGCTCCTACAATGAGCAGTTCTTC. Translated, it gives CASSSKLRREASSYNEQFF.

This clone appeared a single time. The J gene is TRBJ2-6, the V gene TRBV18; the match to TRBD2 covers 9 bases. The CDR3 is 19 residues long. CDR1 is KGHSH, CDR2 LQKENI, per germline. The junction had 11 bases not matched to a gene; V was cut back by 2 bases and J by 3 bases. As DNA, the CDR3 is TGTGCCAGCTCACCAAGGCTATTAGCGGGGGCGGATGGGGCCAACGTCCTGACTTTC. This gives the protein CASSPRLLAGADGANVLTF.

The V gene is TRBV20-1, the J gene TRBJ1-3; no reliable D call. V lost 5 bases and J lost 7, with 9 bases in between. This CDR3 is built from 11 residues. Per germline, CDR1 DFQATT and CDR2 SNEGSKA (reference sequence). In nucleotides, the CDR3 is TGCAGTGCTTTCATTGAGAACACCATATATTTT. Encoded protein: CSAFIENTIYF.

V usage is TRBV15 and J usage is TRBJ2-7; a weak D match, TRBD1 (6 bases). Per the germline V gene, CDR1 is LNHNV and CDR2 is YYDKDF (reference sequence). Trimming cost V 0 bases and J 5 bases, with 11 bases left between them. The CDR3 length is 14 residues. The CDR3 coding sequence is TGTGCCACCAGCAGAGATAAGGGGGTAGACGAGCAGTACTTC. It is translated as CATSRDKGVDEQYF.

This chain joins TRBV9 and TRBJ2-3, with TRBD2 matching over 7 bases. Germline CDR1 SGDLS, CDR2 YYNGEE. The J segment lost 4 bases and the V segment lost 4 bases, leaving 15 bases of the junction unmatched. The CDR3 length is 17 residues. The CDR3 loop reads CASSRLPGGPAADTQYF. CDR3 coding DNA: TGTGCCAGCAGCCGCCTTCCGGGGGGTCCTGCAGCAGATACGCAGTATTTT.

The V gene is TRBV7-2, the J gene TRBJ1-4, with a weak D call TRBD1 (5 bases). Germline-derived CDR1 and CDR2 are SGHTA and FQGNSA. V was clipped by 6 bases and J by 4 bases, with 6 bases between them. The CDR3 runs 12 residues. As DNA, the CDR3 is TGTGCCAGCAGAGGGGTTAATGAAAAACTGTTTTTT. Translating it yields CASRGVNEKLFF.

The rearrangement links TRBV7-9 to TRBJ1-6, with TRBD1 identical over 7 bases. Germline trimming cut 5 bases from V and 10 bases from J; bases unmatched to any gene: 8. Germline CDR1 and CDR2: SEHNR and FQNEAQ (reference sequence). CDR3 length: 14 amino acids. CDR3 amino acids: CASSQRDRGSPLHF. In DNA, the CDR3 is TGTGCCAGCAGCCAACGGGACAGAGGATCACCCCTCCACTTT.